A selection of T cell receptor beta chains follows, all from one sample in a study of patients and donors after allogeneic stem cell transplantation. TCRdb reprocessed the RT-PCR reads with MiXCR, giving one entry per CDR3 protein. The sample holds 150,000 to 200,000 distinct CDR3 sequences, 30% seen once. Sequencing was done on a sample of blood, either unsorted or a sorted T cell fraction (not recorded which). The receptors originated from a human donor who was either an allogeneic HSCT recipient or a stem cell or donor lymphocyte infusion donor (not recorded which). It is not recorded whose cells these are; they may come from a transplant donor. Both conserved end residues are part of each CDR3. Each record gives: clone size, CDR3 length, J gene, V gene, D gene, CDR3 protein, CDR3 DNA. A D gene is named only where the DNA matches it firmly. Expanded clones get a size class; other rows say once, few or many, or leave the size out.

few	15	TRBJ1-1	TRBV7-9	-	CASSLRSPLNTEAFF	TGTGCCAGCAGCTTGCGGTCCCCCTTGAACACTGAAGCTTTCTTT
few	11	TRBJ2-1	TRBV29-1	-	CSVRGVIEQFF	TGCAGCGTCCGAGGGGTGATCGAGCAGTTCTTC
few	13	TRBJ2-3	TRBV12-3/TRBV12-4	-	CASSLYVSDTQYF	TGTGCCAGCAGCCTCTATGTCTCCGATACGCAGTATTTT
-	15	TRBJ2-7	TRBV20-1	TRBD2	CSARVSGTSAYEQYF	TGCAGTGCTAGAGTTAGCGGGACTAGCGCCTACGAGCAGTACTTC
-	14	TRBJ1-2	TRBV7-9	-	CASSFGRADYGYTF	TGTGCCAGCAGCTTTGGCAGGGCTGACTATGGCTACACCTTC
-	14	TRBJ2-3	TRBV20-1	-	CSASWRVLTDTQYF	TGCAGTGCTAGTTGGCGGGTTCTCACAGATACGCAGTATTTT
-	15	TRBJ1-4	TRBV9	-	CASSVGATTNEKLFF	TGTGCCAGCAGCGTAGGGGCAACAACTAATGAAAAACTGTTTTTT
few	14	TRBJ1-2	TRBV7-2	-	CASSFSPTAGGYTF	TGTGCCAGCAGCTTTTCACCAACTGCGGGGGGCTACACCTTC
many	16	TRBJ1-1	TRBV20-1	-	CSARDLASRMDTEAFF	TGCAGTGCTAGAGATTTGGCCAGCAGGATGGACACTGAAGCTTTCTTT
-	16	TRBJ1-2	TRBV6-5	-	CASNRDSRLANYGYTF	TGTGCCAGCAATCGGGACTCCCGGTTAGCTAACTATGGCTACACCTTC
-	13	TRBJ2-5	TRBV5-1	-	CATRGQAQETQYF	TGCGCCACCAGGGGCCAGGCTCAAGAGACCCAGTACTTC
-	14	TRBJ2-1	TRBV10-3	-	CAITAGSSYNEQFF	TGTGCCATCACGGCGGGGAGCTCCTACAATGAGCAGTTCTTC
few	15	TRBJ2-1	TRBV29-1	TRBD2	CSALGTSGSGDEQFF	TGCAGCGCGTTGGGGACTAGCGGGAGCGGCGATGAGCAGTTCTTC
-	13	TRBJ1-4	TRBV12-3/TRBV12-4	-	CASSFTANEKLFF	TGTGCCAGCAGTTTTACAGCCAATGAAAAACTGTTTTTT
-	15	TRBJ1-4	TRBV5-1	-	CASSYEAAVSEKLFF	TGCGCCAGCAGCTACGAGGCGGCGGTTTCTGAAAAACTGTTTTTT
few	14	TRBJ1-1	TRBV20-1	-	CSARVEGLRTEAFF	TGCAGTGCTAGAGTAGAGGGACTTCGAACTGAAGCTTTCTTT
-	11	TRBJ2-5	TRBV27	-	CASSSPHGQYF	TGTGCCAGCAGTTCCCCCCACGGCCAGTACTTC
-	18	TRBJ2-3	TRBV28	-	CASSLYLDSTLVTDTQYF	TGTGCCAGCAGTTTATACTTAGACAGTACCTTAGTCACAGATACGCAGTATTTT
many	14	TRBJ1-1	TRBV5-1	-	CASSFGPTNTEAFF	TGCGCCAGCAGCTTTGGACCGACGAACACTGAAGCTTTCTTT
-	15	TRBJ1-2	TRBV20-1	-	CSASPDTQGHYGYTF	TGCAGTGCTAGTCCGGATACTCAGGGACACTATGGCTACACCTTC
few	11	TRBJ2-1	TRBV20-1	-	CSARTYNEQFF	TGCAGTGCTAGAACCTACAATGAGCAGTTCTTC
-	16	TRBJ2-5	TRBV6-2/TRBV6-3	TRBD1	CASSHSYGQGRKTQYF	TGTGCCAGCAGTCACTCCTACGGACAGGGTCGTAAGACCCAGTACTTC
-	14	TRBJ2-3	TRBV6-2/TRBV6-3	-	CATTLSGRTDTQYF	TGTGCCACCACCCTCAGCGGGCGCACAGATACGCAGTATTTT
few	17	TRBJ2-7	TRBV4-2	TRBD2	CASSQVASGASSYEQYF	TGTGCCAGCAGCCAAGTGGCTAGCGGGGCCAGCTCCTACGAGCAGTACTTC
many	15	TRBJ1-2	TRBV27	-	CASSHYDRSLYGYTF	TGTGCCAGCAGTCACTACGACAGGAGCCTCTATGGCTACACCTTC
-	15	TRBJ1-6	TRBV20-1	-	CSAVTGSSYNSPLHF	TGCAGTGCTGTAACTGGTAGCTCCTATAATTCACCCCTCCACTTT
many	14	TRBJ1-4	TRBV7-2	-	CASSPPQGGEKLFF	TGTGCCAGCAGCCCCCCGCAGGGAGGAGAAAAACTGTTTTTT
few	14	TRBJ2-7	TRBV4-2	-	CASSHSQRTYEQYF	TGTGCCAGCAGCCACTCCCAGCGCACCTACGAGCAGTACTTC
-	13	TRBJ2-7	TRBV29-1	TRBD1	CSVTGTGAYEQYF	TGCAGCGTTACCGGGACAGGGGCCTACGAGCAGTACTTC
few	14	TRBJ2-1	TRBV12-3/TRBV12-4	TRBD1	CASRSGTGLNEQFF	TGTGCCAGCAGGTCCGGGACAGGGTTAAATGAGCAGTTCTTC
few	16	TRBJ1-1	TRBV28	-	CASNLGQRAMNTEAFF	TGTGCCAGCAACTTAGGGCAGCGAGCCATGAACACTGAAGCTTTCTTT
-	16	TRBJ2-7	TRBV13	-	CASSLGRRLLNDEQYF	TGTGCCAGCAGCTTAGGGAGGCGGCTCCTGAACGACGAGCAGTACTTC
-	18	TRBJ2-5	TRBV28	TRBD2	CASRPEYQGLAGLETQYF	TGTGCCAGCAGACCCGAATACCAGGGACTAGCGGGCTTGGAGACCCAGTACTTC
-	16	TRBJ2-7	TRBV9	-	CASSNHPGPPLYEQYF	TGTGCCAGCAGCAACCACCCAGGACCACCACTCTACGAGCAGTACTTC
few	13	TRBJ2-1	TRBV7-9	-	CASPREGVNEQFF	TGTGCCAGCCCGCGTGAAGGGGTTAATGAGCAGTTCTTC
-	14	TRBJ2-2	TRBV7-3	-	CASSLDPGTGELFF	TGTGCCAGCAGCTTAGACCCGGGGACCGGGGAGCTGTTTTTT
-	16	TRBJ2-1	TRBV5-4	-	CASSPPGEGTYNEQFF	TGTGCCAGCAGCCCACCGGGAGAAGGTACCTACAATGAGCAGTTCTTC
few	16	TRBJ1-4	TRBV4-3	TRBD1	CASSPGQELTNEKLFF	TGCGCCAGCAGCCCCGGACAGGAGCTCACGAATGAAAAACTGTTTTTT
-	13	TRBJ1-2	TRBV20-1	-	CSAISSSNYGYTF	TGCAGTGCTATTTCGTCCAGTAACTATGGCTACACCTTC